The clone carrying this TCR beta chain appeared many times. Its antigen is unidentified. Via MiXCR, TCRdb re-called the 5' RACE reads, giving one row per CDR3 protein. The sample records over 250,000 distinct CDR3 sequences, 7.5% to 9.5% being singletons. This entry belongs to a study of identical twins. Study-wide results and caveats: It was possible that invariant MAIT and iNKT cells partly confounded the zero-insertion analyses. Models underpredicted monozygotic twin sharing of out-of-frame TCR alpha.

The sample was also linked to a second study, of yellow fever vaccine responses in identical twins.

The receptor's source is a woman aged 18-35 years in good health. Material for sequencing was CD8+ T cells sorted from blood.

CDR3 nucleotides: TGTGCCAGCAGCTCGGGACTAGCGAGTGAGCAGTTCTTC. This encodes CASSSGLASEQFF. The chain carries TRBV7-9 and TRBJ2-1, with TRBD2 matching over 10 bases. CDR1 is SEHNR and CDR2 is FQNEAQ in the germline V gene (reference sequence). V lost 4 bases, J lost 9 bases, and 3 bases stayed unmatched. The CDR3 length is 13 residues. The full variable domain, its missing parts supplied by reference TRBV7-9 and TRBJ2-1, is DTGVSQNPRHKITKRGQNVTFRCDPISEHNRLYWYRQTLGQGPEFLTYFQNEAQLEKSRLLSDRFSAERPKGSFSTLEIQRTEQGDSAMYLCASSSGLASEQFFGPGTRLTVL.